This T cell receptor (beta chain) originates from a study of glioma-infiltrating T cells. Germline V lookup: CDR1 SGHTA, CDR2 FQGNSA. The CDR3 has 13 residues. Trimming pared 5 bases from V and 7 bases from J, leaving 13 bases between. Amplification of TCR alpha and beta CDR3 regions from RNA used iRepertoire nested multiplex PCR. One-step reverse transcription and amplification started from about 100-400 ng of tissue mRNA or PBMC total RNA. TCRdb processed the multiplex PCR reads anew with MiXCR; each CDR3 protein has one entry. The sample contains 300,000 to 450,000 distinct CDR3 sequences, 41% of which appear only once.

The source of this sequence is a human donor with low-grade glioma or glioblastoma, undergoing nonglioma brain surgery, or in good health (not recorded which). Sequencing input: glioma tissue, nonneoplastic brain tissue, or PBMCs (not recorded which). The rearrangement links TRBV7-2 to TRBJ2-3; perhaps TRBD1 as D (6 bases). CDR3 bases: TGTGCCAGCAGCAGATGGGGACAATATACGCAGTATTTT. Translation: CASSRWGQYTQYF.